These 5 T cell receptor beta chains share one sample of origin, sequenced in a study of metastatic and nonmetastatic thyroid tumors. Until they underwent thyroid surgery, no patient had received any treatment. TCRdb ran MiXCR on the PCR reads. The data contain 32,000 or so clones, approximately 18% of them singletons. The sample comprised blood. These receptors all come from a male donor with papillary thyroid cancer or a benign thyroid nodule (not recorded which). Some clones in this sample may be carry-over from other donors' samples.

This clone was recorded at least ten times. The J gene is TRBJ1-1, the V gene TRBV6-2 or TRBV6-3; D call uncertain. V lost 0 bases to trimming and J lost 4 bases, with 9 bases between them. Germline CDR1 reads MNHEY; CDR2 reads SVGEGT. The CDR3 is 14 residues long. The CDR3 sequence: CASSYSWESTEAFF. The CDR3 coding sequence is TGTGCCAGCAGTTACTCGTGGGAGAGCACTGAAGCTTTCTTT.

In its sample, this clone was seen many times. V usage is TRBV5-1 and J usage is TRBJ2-2; 12 positions match TRBD1. V lost 4 bases to trimming and J lost 4 bases; unmatched junction nucleotides: 2. The CDR3 spans 15 residues. The germline V gene has CDR1 SGHRS and CDR2 YFSETQ. DNA of the CDR3: TGCGCCAGCAGCGCGGGACAGGGGGCCACCGGGGAGCTGTTTTTT. Its translation is CASSAGQGATGELFF.

This clone was detected only a few times. The V gene is TRBV6-1, the J gene TRBJ1-5; a possible D gene is TRBD1 (6 bases). The CDR3 has 14 amino acids. Trimming pared 5 bases from V and 0 bases from J, leaving 8 bases between. Germline lookup yields CDR1 MNHNS and CDR2 SASEGT. The CDR3 protein is CASSRGNSNQPQHF. The CDR3 bases are TGTGCCAGCAGTAGGGGGAATAGCAATCAGCCCCAGCATTTT.

In its sample, this clone is medium-sized. The chain joins TRBV20-1 to TRBJ1-5; maybe TRBD1 (5 bases). The CDR3 is made up of 13 amino acids. Per the germline V gene, CDR1 is DFQATT and CDR2 is SNEGSKA (reference sequence). V was pared by 6 bases and J by 6 bases, with 15 bases between. The CDR3 sequence is CSAGRKGGQPQHF. The DNA of the CDR3 is TGCAGTGCGGGACGGAAGGGCGGTCAGCCCCAGCATTTT.

In its sample, this clone was seen many times. The same CDR3 arises from other DNA sequences in this sample as well. The V gene is TRBV19, the J gene TRBJ2-5; a weak D match, TRBD2 (6 bases). The V gene's germline CDR1 is LNHDA and CDR2 SQIVND (reference sequence). The CDR3 runs 15 residues. V lost 3 bases and J lost 0, with 11 bases in between. CDR3 nucleotides: TGTGCCAGTAGTATTTTAGGAGGGGACCAAGAGACCCAGTACTTC. Translation: CASSILGGDQETQYF. Full variable domain (rest looked up from reference TRBV19 and TRBJ2-5): DGGITQSPKYLFRKEGQNVTLSCEQNLNHDAMYWYRQDPGQGLRLIYYSQIVNDFQKGDIAEGYSVSREKKESFPLTVTSAQKNPTAFYLCASSILGGDQETQYFGPGTRLLVL.